This entry lists 24 T cell receptor beta chains sequenced from one sample in a study of shared clonotypes between healthy human individuals (dated by TCRdb to about 2020). Library construction relied on the immunoSEQ multiplex PCR assay. Here the immuneACCESS table is served through TCRdb, limited to in-frame sequences with V and J called. Missing clones are a known gap in these copies; in checked studies unresolved V genes cover under half, and the rest lacks a known reason. Counted in this sample were around 88,000 clones; about two thirds of them appeared once. The ten most abundant clones make up 35% to 55% of the sample. The sequencing sample was made of memory CD8+ T cells sorted from blood. The sample's cell subset or site, from its label and the paper: CD45RO+ cells pooled with CCR7-negative TemRA cells. The receptors originated from a man aged 25-40 years in good health.

The chain recombines TRBV25-1 with TRBJ2-5; 10 bases align to TRBD2. The germline CDR1 and CDR2 sequences are MGHDK and SYGVNS. V shed 1 base and J 4 bases; nucleotides not matched to a gene: 6. The CDR3 sequence is 16 residues long. For the CDR3, the DNA is TGTGCCAGCAGTGAATCGACTAGCGGGTTAGGAGAGACCCAGTACTTC. Translated, it gives CASSESTSGLGETQYF.

This clone has a handful of counts. The chain combines TRBV9 with TRBJ2-5; D ambiguous. Germline CDR1 and CDR2: SGDLS and YYNGEE. This CDR3 spans 14 amino acids. V gave up 0 bases and J gave up 1 base, with 7 bases separating them. The CDR3: CASSVGSLQETQYF. The DNA for the CDR3 is TGTGCCAGCAGCGTAGGCAGCCTCCAAGAGACCCAGTACTTC.

There are a few counts of this clone. The J gene is TRBJ2-7, the V gene TRBV11-1, with TRBD2 matching 11 bases. Germline CDR1 SGHAT, CDR2 FQDESV (reference sequence). The CDR3 runs to 15 residues. The junction had 3 bases not matched to a gene; V was cut back by 3 bases and J by 2 bases. The CDR3 reads CASSLRLAGPYEQYF. The CDR3, as DNA: TGTGCCAGCAGCTTGCGACTAGCGGGACCCTACGAGCAGTACTTC. The full variable domain, completed using reference TRBV11-1 and TRBJ2-7, is EAEVAQSPRYKITEKSQAVAFWCDPISGHATLYWYRQILGQGPELLVQFQDESVVDDSQLPKDRFSAERLKGVDSTLKIQPAELGDSAMYLCASSLRLAGPYEQYFGPGTRLTVT.

This chain uses TRBV9 with TRBJ2-7, with 8 positions matching TRBD2. The V and J ends lost 6 bases and 2 bases, in that order; junction bases with no gene match: 13. Germline V gene lookup returns CDR1 SGDLS and CDR2 YYNGEE. This CDR3 contains 16 residues. This CDR3 is CASTFTHTSGTYEQYF. In DNA, the CDR3 is TGTGCCAGCACATTCACGCACACTAGCGGAACCTACGAGCAGTACTTC.

The V and J genes are TRBV6-6 and TRBJ2-2; D remains ambiguous. This CDR3 has 12 amino acids. The ends were cut back, 6 bases at V and 5 bases at J, with 7 bases in the middle. Germline V gene lookup returns CDR1 MNHNY and CDR2 SVGAGI (reference sequence). In DNA form, the CDR3 reads TGTGCCAGCAGCACCCGGACCGGGGAGCTGTTTTTT. Translated, it gives CASSTRTGELFF.

V and J are TRBV5-4 and TRBJ2-5; 9 bases match TRBD1. Germline V CDR1 and CDR2: SGHNT, YYREEE (reference sequence). The CDR3 is made up of 14 amino acids. The V and J ends lost 4 bases and 5 bases, in that order; junction bases with no gene match: 6. CDR3 coding DNA: TGTGCCAGCAGCCGCCCAGGGACAGGGGAGACCCAGTACTTC. It is translated as CASSRPGTGETQYF.

The chain joins TRBV27 to TRBJ2-5, with D perhaps matching TRBD2 (6 bases). CDR1 is MNHEY, CDR2 SMNVEV, per germline (reference sequence). The CDR3 length is 16 residues. The ends were cut back, 3 bases at V and 2 bases at J, with 16 bases in the middle. This CDR3 reads CASSFDVNRGQETQYF. CDR3 coding DNA: TGTGCCAGCAGTTTCGACGTTAACCGGGGGCAAGAGACCCAGTACTTC.

The chain combines TRBV19 with TRBJ2-7, with D perhaps matching TRBD1 (7 bases). V dropped 3 bases and J dropped 5 bases, with 17 bases sitting between them. This CDR3 is built from 15 residues. The V gene's germline CDR1 is LNHDA and CDR2 SQIVND (reference sequence). The CDR3 here is CASSMGGTVFDEQYF. CDR3 DNA sequence: TGTGCCAGTAGTATGGGCGGGACAGTATTCGACGAGCAGTACTTC.

This clone was detected only once. V gene TRBV9 combines with J gene TRBJ2-7, with D uncertain. Germline CDR1 reads SGDLS; CDR2 reads YYNGEE. This CDR3 spans 13 amino acids. With 3 bases removed from V and 4 bases from J, the gap between germline ends came to 11 bases. CDR3 loop: CASSGPLGYEQYF. CDR3 bases: TGTGCCAGCAGCGGGCCCTTGGGGTACGAGCAGTACTTC.

In its sample, this clone was seen many times. This sample also contains other DNA sequences that code for the same CDR3. The chain joins TRBV4-1 to TRBJ1-5; D ambiguous. V was pared by 0 bases and J by 0 bases, with 6 bases between. Germline CDR1 reads MGHRA; CDR2 reads YSYEKL. CDR3 size: 15 residues. CDR3: CASSQDQGSNQPQHF. The CDR3 DNA is TGCGCCAGCAGCCAAGACCAAGGTAGCAATCAGCCCCAGCATTTT.

As for this clone: This may come from a read error, since a much larger clone is one base off. This rearrangement joins TRBV7-9 to TRBJ2-1; TRBD2 matches at 7 bases. This CDR3 spans 15 amino acids. Germline V CDR1 and CDR2: SEHNR, FQNEAQ (reference sequence). The trim removed 5 bases at V and 0 bases at J, leaving 4 bases unmatched. The CDR3 region is CASSGRGSSYNEQFF. The CDR3 DNA reads as TGTGCCAGCAGCGGGCGGGGGAGCTCCTACAATGAGCAGTTCTTC.

The V call is TRBV15, the J call TRBJ1-4; possibly TRBD1 for D (6 bases). V lost 0 bases, J lost 10 bases, and 12 bases lay in between. CDR1 and CDR2 (germline): LNHNV, YYDKDF (reference sequence). The CDR3 consists of 14 residues. The CDR3: CATSRDSGGGKLFF. CDR3 nucleotide sequence: TGTGCCACCAGCAGAGATAGCGGGGGCGGAAAACTGTTTTTT.

The chain joins TRBV28 to TRBJ2-3; D is unresolved. The germline V gene encodes CDR1 MDHEN and CDR2 SYDVKM. Trimming pared 2 bases from V and 1 base from J, leaving 10 bases between. This CDR3 spans 15 amino acids. The CDR3 here is CASSLRSYGTDTQYF. In nucleotides, the CDR3 is TGTGCCAGCAGTTTACGGTCTTACGGCACAGATACGCAGTATTTT.

The chain uses TRBV15 and TRBJ2-3; 7 nucleotides align to TRBD2. The CDR3 has 15 amino acids. CDR1 is LNHNV, CDR2 YYDKDF, per germline (reference sequence). V dropped 0 bases and J dropped 2; count of bases not matched to a gene: 2. The DNA for the CDR3 is TGTGCCACCAGCAGAGAGGGAGGGGCCACAGATACGCAGTATTTT. As protein: CATSREGGATDTQYF.

In DNA, the CDR3 is TGCGCCAGCAGCTTGGAGGGATACTCTGGAAACACCATATATTTT. Amino acid sequence: CASSLEGYSGNTIYF. The rearrangement uses TRBV5-1 and TRBJ1-3; D not resolved. Germline V gives CDR1 SGHRS, CDR2 YFSETQ. The CDR3 covers 15 residues. V lost 0 bases and J lost 0, with 7 bases in between.

The rearrangement uses TRBV7-2 and TRBJ2-2, with 8 bases fitting TRBD2. Germline loops: CDR1 SGHTA, CDR2 FQGNSA. Germline trimming cut 3 bases from V and 4 bases from J; bases unmatched to any gene: 4. This CDR3 comprises 15 residues. The CDR3 nucleotides read TGTGCCAGCAGCTTGGGGACTAGTTTCACCGGGGAGCTGTTTTTT. Amino acids: CASSLGTSFTGELFF. Full variable domain (remainder filled in from reference TRBV7-2 and TRBJ2-2): GAGVSQSPSNKVTEKGKDVELRCDPISGHTALYWYRQSLGQGLEFLIYFQGNSAPDKSGLPSDRFSAERTGGSVSTLTIQRTQQEDSAVYLCASSLGTSFTGELFFGEGSRLTVL.

This clone was seen only a few times. The gene calls are TRBV7-9 and TRBJ2-2; D not resolved. Germline CDR1 is SEHNR and CDR2 is FQNEAQ (reference sequence). This CDR3 is built from 13 residues. The V end lost 3 bases, the J end lost 3 bases, and 5 bases lay between the germline ends. The CDR3 loop reads CASSFWDTGELFF. CDR3 nucleotide sequence: TGTGCCAGCAGCTTTTGGGACACCGGGGAGCTGTTTTTT.

The CDR3 DNA sequence: TGTGCCAGCAGCTACAGTACTAGCACAGATACGCAGTATTTT. It encodes CASSYSTSTDTQYF. V usage is TRBV13 and J usage is TRBJ2-3; D is ambiguous. Germline CDR1 PRHDT, CDR2 FYEKMQ (reference sequence). Trimming removed 4 bases at V and 0 bases at J, with 8 bases between. The CDR3 has 14 residues.

The gene calls are TRBV4-2 and TRBJ2-2, with TRBD2 identical over 7 bases. CDR3 length equals 16 residues. The V gene end was trimmed by 4 bases and the J gene end by 7 bases; junction bases not matched to a gene: 12. CDR1 is LGHNA, CDR2 YNFKEQ, per germline. The CDR3 DNA reads as TGTGCCAGCAGCCTATTAGCGCGGGAGTATCTCGGGGAGCTGTTTTTT. Its translation: CASSLLAREYLGELFF.

V gene TRBV28 combines with J gene TRBJ1-5, with a tentative D call TRBD1 (5 bases). Germline values: CDR1 MDHEN, CDR2 SYDVKM. The length of the CDR3 is 14 residues. V was pared by 3 bases and J by 3 bases, with 9 bases between. The CDR3 reads CASSLGVVNQPQHF. The CDR3 nucleotides are TGTGCCAGCAGTTTGGGGGTTGTCAATCAGCCCCAGCATTTT.

This clone was picked up a small number of times. This chain connects TRBV30 to TRBJ2-3; tentatively, D is TRBD2 (5 bases). V lost 0 bases and J 3 bases, leaving 7 bases between the germline ends. This CDR3 has 13 amino acids. The V gene's germline CDR1 is GTSNPN and CDR2 SVGIG (reference sequence). The CDR3 region has the DNA TGTGCCTGGAGTGTACTAGTAACAGATACGCAGTATTTT. Translating gives CAWSVLVTDTQYF.

The V and J genes are TRBV9 and TRBJ1-5; the D gene is possibly TRBD1 (6 bases). CDR1 is SGDLS and CDR2 is YYNGEE in the germline V gene. CDR3 length: 14 residues. The V gene lost 3 bases and the J gene lost 4 bases, with 11 bases spanning the gap. The CDR3 nucleotides are TGTGCCAGCAGCGCGAACGACAGGAATCAGCCCCAGCATTTT. It encodes CASSANDRNQPQHF.

The chain's CDR3 is CASSRPGLGYTF. In nucleotides, the CDR3 is TGCGCCAGCAGCCGGCCGGGGTTAGGCTACACCTTC. This chain uses TRBV4-1 with TRBJ1-2; D is ambiguous. The CDR3 has 12 residues. The germline CDR1 and CDR2 sequences are MGHRA and YSYEKL. Trimming took 4 bases from V and 8 from J, leaving 11 bases between them.

The V gene is TRBV7-2, the J gene TRBJ2-3, with D uncertain. Trimming cost V 3 bases and J 2 bases, with 9 bases left between them. Germline values: CDR1 SGHTA, CDR2 FQGNSA. This CDR3 contains 14 residues. CDR3 loop: CASSFKQFTDTQYF. In DNA form, the CDR3 reads TGTGCCAGCAGCTTTAAACAGTTCACAGATACGCAGTATTTT.